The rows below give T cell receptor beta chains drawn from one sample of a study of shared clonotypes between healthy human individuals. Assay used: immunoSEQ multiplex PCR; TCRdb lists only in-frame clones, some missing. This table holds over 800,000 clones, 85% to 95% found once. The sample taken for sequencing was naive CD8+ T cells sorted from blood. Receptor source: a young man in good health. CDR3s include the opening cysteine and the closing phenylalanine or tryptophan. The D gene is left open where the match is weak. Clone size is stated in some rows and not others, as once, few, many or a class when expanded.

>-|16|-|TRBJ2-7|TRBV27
TGTGCCAGCAGTTTATCTGGGGGCCTGCCCTCCTACGAGCAGTACTTC
CASSLSGGLPSYEQYF
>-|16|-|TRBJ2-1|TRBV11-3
TGTGCCAGCAGCAACGACCCCACAGGGCGATACAATGAGCAGTTCTTC
CASSNDPTGRYNEQFF
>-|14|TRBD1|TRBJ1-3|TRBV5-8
TGTGCCAGCAGTCACAGGGGGCGCGGAAACACCATATATTTT
CASSHRGRGNTIYF
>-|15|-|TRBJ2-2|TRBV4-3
TGCGCCAGCAGCCCCTCGGGCCTCAACACCGGGGAGCTGTTTTTT
CASSPSGLNTGELFF
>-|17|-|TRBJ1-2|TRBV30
TGTGCCTGGACGCTCACAACAGGGAGGGCATACGGCTATGGCTACACCTTC
CAWTLTTGRAYGYGYTF
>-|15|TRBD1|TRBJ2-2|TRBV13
TGTGCCAGCAGCGCGAGCCGGACAGGAACCGGGGAGCTGTTTTTT
CASSASRTGTGELFF
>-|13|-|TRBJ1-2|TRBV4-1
TGCGCCAGCAGCCACCAACAAGTCAATGGCTACACCTTC
CASSHQQVNGYTF
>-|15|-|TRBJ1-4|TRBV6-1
TGTGCCAGCAGTGAATACCGGGCTCGTAATGAAAAACTGTTTTTT
CASSEYRARNEKLFF
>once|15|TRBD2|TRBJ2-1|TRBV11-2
TGTGCCAGCGGAGGGGCTAGCGGCTCCTACAATGAGCAGTTCTTC
CASGGASGSYNEQFF
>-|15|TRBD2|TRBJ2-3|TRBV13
TGTGCCAGCGCCGCCAAAGCGGGACTTACAGATACGCAGTATTTT
CASAAKAGLTDTQYF
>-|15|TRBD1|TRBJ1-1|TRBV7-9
TGTGCCAGCAGCTTAAGCGGGGCCAGGGGGACTGAAGCTTTCTTT
CASSLSGARGTEAFF
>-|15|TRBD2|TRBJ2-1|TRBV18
TGTGCCAGCTCACCACTTAGCGGGAATGACAATGAGCAGTTCTTC
CASSPLSGNDNEQFF
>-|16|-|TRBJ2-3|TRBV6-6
TGTGCCAGCAGTTATCGGACAGCTACTAGCACAGATACGCAGTATTTT
CASSYRTATSTDTQYF
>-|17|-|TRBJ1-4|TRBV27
TGTGCCAGCAGTTTATCGGTAGGGGTTGCAACTAATGAAAAACTGTTTTTT
CASSLSVGVATNEKLFF
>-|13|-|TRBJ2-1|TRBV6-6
TGTGCCAGCAGCGGGTCGACTCACAATGAGCAGTTCTTC
CASSGSTHNEQFF
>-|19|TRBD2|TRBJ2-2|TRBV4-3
TGCGCCAGCAGCCATCCGACTAGCGGGAGGGCCTTAGGAACCGGGGAGCTGTTTTTT
CASSHPTSGRALGTGELFF
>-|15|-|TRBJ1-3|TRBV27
TGTGCCAGCAGTCCAATATCCAGCTCTGGAAACACCATATATTTT
CASSPISSSGNTIYF
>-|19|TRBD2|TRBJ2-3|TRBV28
TGTGCCAGCAGCACGGGACTAGCGGGATACGACCCTAGCACAGATACGCAGTATTTT
CASSTGLAGYDPSTDTQYF
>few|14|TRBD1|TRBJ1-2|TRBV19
TGTGCCAGTAGTGTTGGACAGGGGACCTATGGCTACACCTTC
CASSVGQGTYGYTF
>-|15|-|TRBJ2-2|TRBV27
TGTGCCAGCAGTTTATCGGGGGACGGAACCGGGGAGCTGTTTTTT
CASSLSGDGTGELFF
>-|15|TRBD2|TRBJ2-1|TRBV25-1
TGTGCCAGCACCCCTACTAGCGGGGCCCGCTATGAGCAGTTCTTC
CASTPTSGARYEQFF
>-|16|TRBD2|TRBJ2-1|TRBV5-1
TGCGCCAGCAGCTTGACGGCTAGCGGGGATTACAATGAGCAGTTCTTC
CASSLTASGDYNEQFF
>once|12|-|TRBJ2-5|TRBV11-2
TGTGCCAGCAGCTTCCTTCAAGAGACCCAGTACTTC
CASSFLQETQYF
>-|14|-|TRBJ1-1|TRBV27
TGTGCCAGCAGTTTAGTAGGGGTCGACACTGAAGCTTTCTTT
CASSLVGVDTEAFF
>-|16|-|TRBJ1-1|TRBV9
TGTGCCAGCAGCGTCCTCGAGGGGATACCGAACACTGAAGCTTTCTTT
CASSVLEGIPNTEAFF
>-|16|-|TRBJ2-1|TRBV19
TGTGCCAGTAGTATTTCGGGGTCATCATCCTACAATGAGCAGTTCTTC
CASSISGSSSYNEQFF
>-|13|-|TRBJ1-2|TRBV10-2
TGCGCCAGCAGTGCGGAGAAATACCGAGGCTACACCTTC
CASSAEKYRGYTF
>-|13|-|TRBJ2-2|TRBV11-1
TGTGCCAGCAGCTACTTGGTCGCCGGGGAGCTGTTTTTT
CASSYLVAGELFF
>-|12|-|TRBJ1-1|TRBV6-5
TGTGCCAGCAGTTTAGCGGGGTCTGAAGCTTTCTTT
CASSLAGSEAFF
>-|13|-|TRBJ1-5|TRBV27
TGTGCCAGCAGTTTATCTCGCGATCAGCCCCAGCATTTT
CASSLSRDQPQHF
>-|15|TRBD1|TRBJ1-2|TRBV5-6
TGTGCCAGCAGATACGGGACAGGTGGGTGGCCTGGCTACACCTTC
CASRYGTGGWPGYTF
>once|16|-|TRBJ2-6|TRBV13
TGTGCCAGCAGCTTAGTTGGAGTTGCCGGGGCCAACGTCCTGACTTTC
CASSLVGVAGANVLTF
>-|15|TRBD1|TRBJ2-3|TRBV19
TGTGCCAGTCGGATGGGACAGGGGGCCACAGATACGCAGTATTTT
CASRMGQGATDTQYF
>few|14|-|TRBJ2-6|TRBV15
TGTGCCACCAGCAGCTTTACTGGGGCCAACGTCCTGACTTTC
CATSSFTGANVLTF
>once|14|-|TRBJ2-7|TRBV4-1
TGCGCCAGCAGCCAATACGTAGGTGAAGACGAGCAGTACTTC
CASSQYVGEDEQYF
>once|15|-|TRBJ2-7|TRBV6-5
TGTGCCAGCAGTTACTCGACGGGGCCCCCCTACGAGCAGTACTTC
CASSYSTGPPYEQYF
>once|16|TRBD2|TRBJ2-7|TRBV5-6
TGTGCCAGCAGCTTGGAATGGCGGGAGCCTCCCTACGAGCAGTACTTC
CASSLEWREPPYEQYF
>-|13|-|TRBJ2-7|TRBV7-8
TGTGCCAGCAGCTTAGAGAATCCCTACGAGCAGTACTTC
CASSLENPYEQYF
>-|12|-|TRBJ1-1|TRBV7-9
TGTGCCAGCAGCTCAGAGAACACTGAAGCTTTCTTT
CASSSENTEAFF
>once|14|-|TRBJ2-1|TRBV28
TGTGCCAGCAGTCTAAGCCTTTGGGGGGATGAGCAGTTCTTC
CASSLSLWGDEQFF
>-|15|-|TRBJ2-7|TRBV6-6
TGTGCCAGCAGTCAACTCGTGGGACAAGATTACGAGCAGTACTTC
CASSQLVGQDYEQYF
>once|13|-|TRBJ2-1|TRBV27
TGTGCCAGCAGTTTATCACTCTACAATGAGCAGTTCTTC
CASSLSLYNEQFF
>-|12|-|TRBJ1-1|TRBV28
TGTACCTACCGGCTACAGAAAGATGAAGCTTTCTTT
CTYRLQKDEAFF
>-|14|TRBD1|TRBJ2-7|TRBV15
TGTGCCACCAGCAGGGGGGACAGGGCCTACGAGCAGTACTTC
CATSRGDRAYEQYF
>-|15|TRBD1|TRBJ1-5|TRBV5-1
TGCGCCAGCAGCCCCGGGACAGGAAGCAATCAGCCCCAGCATTTT
CASSPGTGSNQPQHF
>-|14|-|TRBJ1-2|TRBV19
TGTGCCAGTAGTATCCCCGGGTCTAACTATGGCTACACCTTC
CASSIPGSNYGYTF
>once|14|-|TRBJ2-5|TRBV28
TGTGCCAGCAGGTTTGATCGGCTCTTAGAGACCCAGTACTTC
CASRFDRLLETQYF
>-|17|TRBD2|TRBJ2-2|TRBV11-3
TGTGCCAGCAGCGCCCGTAGGGGGACTAGGGACGGCGGGGAGCTGTTTTTT
CASSARRGTRDGGELFF
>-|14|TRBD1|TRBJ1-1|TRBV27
TGTGCCAGCTGGCCGGGACAGCCGGACACTGAAGCTTTCTTT
CASWPGQPDTEAFF
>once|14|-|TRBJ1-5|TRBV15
TGTGCCACCAGCAGAGAAAACAGGGCACAGCCCCAGCATTTT
CATSRENRAQPQHF
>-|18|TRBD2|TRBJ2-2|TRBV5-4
TGTGCCAGCAGCCAAGGACTAGCGGGAGGGTACTCGGCCGGGGAGCTGTTTTTT
CASSQGLAGGYSAGELFF
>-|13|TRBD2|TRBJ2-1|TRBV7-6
TGTGCCACTTCTAGCGGGAGTACGTATGAGCAGTTCTTC
CATSSGSTYEQFF